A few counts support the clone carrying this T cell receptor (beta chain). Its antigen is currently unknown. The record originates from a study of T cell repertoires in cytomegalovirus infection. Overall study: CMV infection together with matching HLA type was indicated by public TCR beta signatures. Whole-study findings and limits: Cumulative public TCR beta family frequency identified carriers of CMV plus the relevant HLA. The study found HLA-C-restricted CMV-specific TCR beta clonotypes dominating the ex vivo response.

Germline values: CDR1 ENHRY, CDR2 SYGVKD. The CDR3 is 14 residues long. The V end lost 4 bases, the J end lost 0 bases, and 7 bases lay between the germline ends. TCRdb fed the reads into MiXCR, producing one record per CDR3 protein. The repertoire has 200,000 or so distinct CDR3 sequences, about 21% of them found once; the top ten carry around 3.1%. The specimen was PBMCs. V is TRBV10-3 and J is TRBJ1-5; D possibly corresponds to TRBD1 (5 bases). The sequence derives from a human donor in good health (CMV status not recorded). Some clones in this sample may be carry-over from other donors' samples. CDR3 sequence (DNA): TGTGCCATCAGTGGGGGGGGTAGCAATCAGCCCCAGCATTTT. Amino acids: CAISGGGSNQPQHF.